These 26 T cell receptor beta chains originate from one sample sequenced in a study of OX40 agonist ivuxolimab in advanced cancers. Data came from immunoSEQ multiplex PCR; TCRdb stores just in-frame clones and leaves some out. The sample includes 75,000 to 95,000 clones, around 93% seen only once; the top ten take approximately 0.56%. Specimen: CD4+ or CD8+ T cells sorted from blood, collected in a trial of the OX40 agonist ivuxolimab. The receptor source for this set is an adult with an advanced solid tumor such as melanoma, head and neck, liver or kidney cancer.

The J gene is TRBJ2-5, the V gene TRBV7-2, with TRBD1 matching over 7 bases. After removal of 5 bases from V and 7 bases from J, the junction contained 10 bases not matched to a gene. CDR1 and CDR2 from the germline V gene are SGHTA and FQGNSA. The CDR3 has 14 amino acids. The CDR3 loop is CASSRGRDSPTQYF. CDR3 bases: TGTGCCAGCAGCCGAGGCCGGGACAGCCCGACCCAGTACTTC.

The gene calls are TRBV9 and TRBJ2-3, with TRBD2 matching over 7 bases. V trimming: 4 bases; J trimming: 0 bases; junction bases outside the gene matches: 8. The CDR3 is 16 amino acids. Germline lookup yields CDR1 SGDLS and CDR2 YYNGEE. Here the CDR3 DNA reads TGTGCCAGCAGCCCGAGACTAGCATTTAGCACAGATACGCAGTATTTT. Translated, it gives CASSPRLAFSTDTQYF.

This clone was observed once. The chain has TRBV7-6 and TRBJ2-2; TRBD1 matches 8 bases. The germline V gene has CDR1 SGHVS and CDR2 FNYEAQ. With V trimmed by 4 bases and J by 4 bases, 11 bases remained unmatched. The CDR3 is 17 amino acids. In nucleotides, the CDR3 is TGTGCCAGCAGCTCCCCAAGGACAGGGAAGGGCACCGGGGAGCTGTTTTTT. Its translation: CASSSPRTGKGTGELFF.

The rearrangement uses TRBV11-3 and TRBJ1-3; D not resolved. The germline gives CDR1 SGHNT, CDR2 YENEEA. V shed 5 bases and J shed 3 bases, with 11 bases lying between them. The CDR3 is 14 amino acids. CDR3 loop: CASSPIHFGNTIYF. The CDR3 DNA reads as TGTGCCAGCAGCCCTATTCACTTTGGAAACACCATATATTTT.

The chain couples TRBV6-6 to TRBJ2-3; 9 bases match TRBD1. CDR1 MNHNY and CDR2 SVGAGI come from the germline V gene (reference sequence). The CDR3 contains 16 residues. The ends lost 5 bases at V and 0 bases at J; junction bases unmatched: 6. The CDR3 here is CASSPRDRDSTDTQYF. DNA for the CDR3: TGTGCCAGCAGTCCCCGGGACAGGGATAGCACAGATACGCAGTATTTT.

This sequence joins TRBV10-3 and TRBJ2-1; either TRBD1 or TRBD2 may supply D (5 bases each). Trimming stripped 3 bases from V and 2 bases from J, with 17 bases between. From germline, CDR1 is ENHRY and CDR2 SYGVKD. This CDR3 spans 17 amino acids. This CDR3 reads CAISDPTGTGPYNEQFF. The CDR3 DNA reads TGTGCCATCAGTGATCCTACCGGGACGGGGCCCTACAATGAGCAGTTCTTC.

The chain uses TRBV5-6 and TRBJ2-7; a possible D gene is TRBD1 (6 bases). The V end lost 4 bases, the J end lost 7 bases, and 24 bases lay between the germline ends. CDR3 length: 16 amino acids. The germline V gene encodes CDR1 SGHDT and CDR2 YYEEEE. The chain's CDR3 is CASSGWIYRDNTEQYF. CDR3 DNA sequence: TGTGCCAGCAGCGGATGGATCTACAGGGACAATACAGAGCAGTACTTC.

In DNA, the CDR3 is TGCGCCAGCAGCTTGGCGGTTGCGGGAGGTGACCGGGAGCTGTTTTTT. Amino acid sequence: CASSLAVAGGDRELFF. This rearrangement joins TRBV5-1 to TRBJ2-2; 8 bases line up with TRBD2. The junction had 10 bases not matched to a gene; V was cut back by 0 bases and J by 9 bases. The CDR3 is made up of 16 amino acids. Germline V gene sequence: CDR1 SGHRS, CDR2 YFSETQ. Looking up the rest from reference TRBV5-1 and TRBJ2-2 gives the full variable domain: KAGVTQTPRYLIKTRGQQVTLSCSPISGHRSVSWYQQTPGQGLQFLFEYFSETQRNKGNFPGRFSGRQFSNSRSEMNVSTLELGDSALYLCASSLAVAGGDRELFFGEGSRLTVL.

The V gene is TRBV25-1, the J gene TRBJ1-1; D ambiguous. V was pared by 1 base and J by 4 bases, with 13 bases between. Germline V gene lookup returns CDR1 MGHDK and CDR2 SYGVNS. The CDR3 covers 15 residues. Here the CDR3 reads CASSEFRGLSTEAFF. The CDR3, as DNA: TGTGCCAGCAGTGAATTTCGGGGATTGAGCACTGAAGCTTTCTTT.

This chain connects TRBV5-1 to TRBJ2-7; 8 bases agree with TRBD2. The CDR3 has 13 residues. The V and J ends lost 7 bases and 1 base, in that order; junction bases with no gene match: 4. From germline, CDR1 is SGHRS and CDR2 YFSETQ. The CDR3 DNA reads as TGCGCCAGCGGAAGCGGGAGTTCCTACGAGCAGTACTTC. Residues: CASGSGSSYEQYF.

This chain joins TRBV19 and TRBJ1-5, with D uncertain. This CDR3 contains 15 residues. Germline assignment: CDR1 LNHDA and CDR2 SQIVND (reference sequence). Trimming pared 0 bases from V and 7 bases from J, leaving 13 bases between. CDR3 loop: CASSIELGVGQPQHF. The CDR3, as DNA: TGTGCCAGTAGTATAGAACTCGGGGTGGGGCAGCCCCAGCATTTT.

V and J are TRBV7-3 and TRBJ2-2; no definite D call. Between the trimmed V and J ends, which lost 5 bases and 4 bases, there was a span of 8 bases. The CDR3 has 13 amino acids. In germline, CDR1 is SGHTA, CDR2 FQGTGA. CDR3 sequence (DNA): TGTGCCAGCAGCCGGTCCAGCACCGGGGAGCTGTTTTTT. It translates to CASSRSSTGELFF.

V gene TRBV19 combines with J gene TRBJ2-7, with 10 bases lining up with TRBD2. The V gene end was trimmed by 1 base and the J gene end by 3 bases; junction bases not matched to a gene: 3. The CDR3 is made up of 15 amino acids. CDR1 and CDR2 (germline): LNHDA, SQIVND (reference sequence). The CDR3 spells CASSIVPSGSYEQYF. CDR3 DNA: TGTGCCAGTAGTATAGTTCCTAGCGGGAGCTACGAGCAGTACTTC.

The CDR3 sequence is CASYYQGSTDTQYF. In nucleotides, the CDR3 is TGCGCCAGCTACTATCAAGGAAGCACAGATACGCAGTATTTT. The chain carries TRBV5-1 and TRBJ2-3; D gene uncertain. CDR1 SGHRS and CDR2 YFSETQ come from the germline V gene. V was trimmed by 7 bases and J by 0 bases, leaving 12 bases between them. The CDR3 has 14 amino acids.

The chain recombines TRBV2 with TRBJ2-2; 10 bases line up with TRBD2. This CDR3 comprises 15 residues. Germline values: CDR1 SNHLY, CDR2 FYNNEI. With 4 bases clipped from V and 7 bases from J, the junction kept 6 bases outside the gene matches. CDR3 protein: CASSGLAGVGGELFF. CDR3 DNA sequence: TGTGCCAGCAGTGGGCTAGCGGGAGTAGGCGGGGAGCTGTTTTTT.

This clone was seen a single time. This chain connects TRBV25-1 to TRBJ2-3; 9 positions agree with TRBD1. CDR1 and CDR2 (germline): MGHDK, SYGVNS. Unmatched junction bases numbered 9, after V lost 0 bases and J lost 2 bases. The CDR3 is 18 amino acids. In nucleotides, the CDR3 is TGTGCCAGCAGTGAATATACATCCGGGACAGGGTTCACAGATACGCAGTATTTT. Amino acids: CASSEYTSGTGFTDTQYF. The whole variable domain, remainder taken from reference TRBV25-1 and TRBJ2-3, is EADIYQTPRYLVIGTGKKITLECSQTMGHDKMYWYQQDPGMELHLIHYSYGVNSTEKGDLSSESTVSRIRTEHFPLTLESARPSHTSQYLCASSEYTSGTGFTDTQYFGPGTRLTVL.

The V call is TRBV2, the J call TRBJ2-7; D is uncertain. The CDR3 is 14 residues long. Germline CDR1 and CDR2: SNHLY and FYNNEI. V lost 0 bases and J lost 7, with 13 bases in between. CDR3 DNA sequence: TGTGCCAGCAGTGAAGCGCGAGGCCTGAGGGAGCAGTACTTC. Protein: CASSEARGLREQYF.

This rearrangement joins TRBV2 to TRBJ2-2; no clear D gene. V lost 1 base to trimming and J lost 7 bases, with 1 base between them. The CDR3 length is 11 residues. Germline V gene lookup returns CDR1 SNHLY and CDR2 FYNNEI. The CDR3 coding sequence is TGTGCCAGCAGTGAAGTCGGGGAGCTGTTTTTT. Its translation: CASSEVGELFF.

The chain recombines TRBV4-1 with TRBJ1-5, with 11 bases lining up with TRBD1. The V segment lost 4 bases and the J segment 6 bases; nucleotides outside the gene matches: 5. CDR1 is MGHRA and CDR2 is YSYEKL in the germline V gene. The CDR3 runs to 15 residues. CDR3 amino acids: CASSRTGGQGQPQHF. The DNA for the CDR3 is TGCGCCAGCAGCCGGACAGGGGGCCAGGGTCAGCCCCAGCATTTT.

The chain joins TRBV18 to TRBJ2-1; TRBD2 matches 12 bases. CDR1 and CDR2 (germline): KGHSH, LQKENI. The length of the CDR3 is 16 residues. V gave up 2 bases and J gave up 5 bases; unmatched junction bases: 4. The CDR3, as DNA: TGTGCCAGCTCACCAACCCTAGCGGGAGGGGACAATGAGCAGTTCTTC. It encodes CASSPTLAGGDNEQFF.

The rearrangement uses TRBV7-8 and TRBJ2-7; 8 bases line up with TRBD1. The CDR3 length is 15 residues. The V gene's germline CDR1 is SGHVS and CDR2 FQNEAQ. Unmatched junction bases numbered 8, after V lost 2 bases and J lost 5 bases. The CDR3 loop is CASSLLRQGPHEQYF. CDR3 in DNA: TGTGCCAGCAGCTTACTTAGACAGGGGCCCCACGAGCAGTACTTC.

This clone was observed a few times. V usage is TRBV7-9 and J usage is TRBJ1-1; D possibly corresponds to TRBD1 (5 bases). CDR1 is SEHNR and CDR2 is FQNEAQ in the germline V gene (reference sequence). The CDR3 has 15 residues. The germline V and J ends were trimmed by 5 bases and 1 base, with 14 bases remaining between them. As DNA, the CDR3 is TGTGCCAGCAGCCAGATTCGCGGGGGGAACACTGAAGCTTTCTTT. Its translation: CASSQIRGGNTEAFF.

V usage is TRBV9 and J usage is TRBJ2-5; 10 bases are shared with TRBD2. CDR3 size: 16 residues. The V gene's germline CDR1 is SGDLS and CDR2 YYNGEE. Unmatched junction bases numbered 4, after V lost 0 bases and J lost 2 bases. CDR3 nucleotide sequence: TGTGCCAGCAGCGTAGAAGCGGGAGGGTTACAAGAGACCCAGTACTTC. Protein: CASSVEAGGLQETQYF. Based on the CDR3 plus reference TRBV9 and TRBJ2-5, the full variable domain is DSGVTQTPKHLITATGQRVTLRCSPRSGDLSVYWYQQSLDQGLQFLIQYYNGEERAKGNILERFSAQQFPDLHSELNLSSLELGDSALYFCASSVEAGGLQETQYFGPGTRLLVL.

The chain joins TRBV5-4 to TRBJ2-1; 9 bases align to TRBD2. Germline CDR1 reads SGHNT; CDR2 reads YYREEE (reference sequence). The junction had 7 bases not matched to a gene; V was cut back by 4 bases and J by 5 bases. There are 15 residues in the CDR3. DNA for the CDR3: TGTGCCAGCAGCCTGACTAGCGGACGTAACAATGAGCAGTTCTTC. Residues: CASSLTSGRNNEQFF.

In the case of this clone: Relative to the germline gene, one junction end is altered; a read error may explain this. The chain carries TRBV7-2 and TRBJ2-1; D is ambiguous. The CDR3 totals 17 residues. Per germline, CDR1 SGHTA and CDR2 FQGNSA. The CDR3 is CANSPPRGPSSYNEQFF. Written as DNA, the CDR3 is TGTGCCAACAGCCCTCCTAGAGGTCCGAGCTCCTACAATGAGCAGTTCTTC.

The rearrangement uses TRBV18 and TRBJ2-1; D remains ambiguous. CDR1 KGHSH and CDR2 LQKENI come from the germline V gene. This CDR3 has 16 residues. With 3 bases removed from V and 0 bases from J, the gap between germline ends came to 12 bases. The chain's CDR3 is CASSPTGPPSYNEQFF. CDR3 in DNA: TGTGCCAGCTCACCTACCGGGCCCCCCTCCTACAATGAGCAGTTCTTC.